This T cell receptor beta chain appears in the sequencing data of a study of blood T cell repertoires in COVID-19. TCRdb's copy holds only in-frame clones and misses some; the assay was immunoSEQ multiplex PCR. Of about 190,000 clones in the sample, roughly nine tenths were seen once. The CDR3 length is 13 residues. Germline loops: CDR1 LGHDT, CDR2 YNNKEL (reference sequence). Between the trimmed V and J ends, which lost 4 bases and 11 bases, there was a span of 17 bases. The chain combines TRBV3-1 (or the pseudogene TRBV3-2) with TRBJ1-1; D might be TRBD1 (5 bases). This clonotype originated in a man between 25 and 39 years old with acute or convalescent COVID-19. The sample was peripheral blood. The CDR3 here is CASSPLDSGAAFF. The CDR3 bases are TGTGCCAGCAGCCCACTTGACAGTGGAGCGGCTTTCTTT.